These 26 T cell receptor beta chains share one sample of origin, sequenced in a study of long-term antiretroviral therapy in people with HIV. A v3.0 immunoSEQ assay was performed at survey level. The repertoire was sequenced with immunoSEQ multiplex PCR; TCRdb's copy has only in-frame clones and lacks some. This table has 20,000 to 25,000 clones, more than 70% appearing once. Source: unsorted PBMCs, taken 2.3 years after starting antiretroviral therapy. These receptors all stem from a man aged 55-75 years with HIV.

V and J are TRBV27 and TRBJ1-2; D is unresolved. V lost 3 bases and J lost 5, with 16 bases in between. Germline CDR1 is MNHEY and CDR2 is SMNVEV (reference sequence). This CDR3 is built from 15 residues. This CDR3 is CASSFHGYTSYGYTF. CDR3 coding DNA: TGTGCCAGCAGTTTTCACGGCTATACATCTTATGGCTACACCTTC.

V usage is TRBV15 and J usage is TRBJ2-3; TRBD2 agrees at 10 bases. The CDR3 covers 17 residues. Germline V gene lookup returns CDR1 LNHNV and CDR2 YYDKDF (reference sequence). Trimming removed 1 base from V and 6 bases from J; junction bases left unmatched: 10. Here the CDR3 reads CATSRALLAGAADTQYF. The CDR3 nucleotides read TGTGCCACCAGCAGAGCCCTTCTAGCGGGAGCCGCGGATACGCAGTATTTT.

The chain employs TRBV5-1 and TRBJ1-1; a weak D match, TRBD1 (6 bases). The germline V gene encodes CDR1 SGHRS and CDR2 YFSETQ. The CDR3 runs to 15 residues. The ends were cut back, 3 bases at V and 1 base at J, with 13 bases in the middle. The CDR3: CASSSRGATNTEAFF. CDR3 DNA sequence: TGCGCCAGCAGCTCACGGGGGGCCACGAACACTGAAGCTTTCTTT.

This sequence joins TRBV7-9 and TRBJ1-1; 7 bases are shared with TRBD1. The CDR3 is 13 amino acids. CDR1 SEHNR and CDR2 FQNEAQ come from the germline V gene (reference sequence). J was trimmed by 3 bases and V by 3 bases; bases with no gene match: 1. Here the CDR3 DNA reads TGTGCCAGCAGCTTTCAGGGGGACACTGAAGCTTTCTTT. The encoded protein is CASSFQGDTEAFF.

This sequence joins TRBV11-3 and TRBJ2-3; perhaps D is TRBD1 or TRBD2 (5 bases each). CDR1 and CDR2 from the germline V gene are SGHNT and YENEEA. V was shortened by 5 bases and J by 8 bases, with 14 bases between the two germline ends. The CDR3 has 13 amino acids. The CDR3 sequence: CASSPLHGGTQYF. For the CDR3, the DNA is TGTGCCAGCAGCCCCCTACATGGGGGTACGCAGTATTTT.

The chain joins TRBV5-1 to TRBJ2-7; TRBD1 matches at 7 bases. V gave up 7 bases and J gave up 4 bases; unmatched junction bases: 11. The CDR3 is 14 residues long. The germline V gene encodes CDR1 SGHRS and CDR2 YFSETQ. The CDR3 DNA sequence: TGCGCCAGCGGGGCAGGGACAGACGGTTACGAGCAGTACTTC. Protein product: CASGAGTDGYEQYF.

The chain carries TRBV5-1 and TRBJ2-1; D perhaps matches TRBD1 (5 bases). Germline CDR1 reads SGHRS; CDR2 reads YFSETQ. There are 13 residues in the CDR3. V lost 0 bases and J 8 bases, leaving 9 bases between the germline ends. Written as DNA, the CDR3 is TGCGCCAGCAGCTTGGGGCAGGGCGATGAGCAGTTCTTC. Translating it yields CASSLGQGDEQFF.

In regard to this clone: Sequence at one end of the junction differs from germline and may be a read error. The chain combines TRBV7-7 with TRBJ2-2; D is unclear. This CDR3 is 13 amino acids long. Germline CDR1 reads SSHAT; CDR2 reads FNYEAQ (reference sequence). In nucleotides, the CDR3 is TGTGCTAGCAGCTTGCAGGAAACCGGGGAGCTGTTTTTT. It codes for CASSLQETGELFF. Using reference TRBV7-7 and TRBJ2-2 for the parts outside the CDR3, the full variable domain is GAGVSQSPRYKVTKRGQDVTLRCDPISSHATLYWYQQALGQGPEFLTYFNYEAQPDKSGLPSDRFSAERPEGSISTLTIQRTEQRDSAMYRCASSLQETGELFFGEGSRLTVL.

The rearrangement links TRBV7-9 to TRBJ2-7, with TRBD2 identical over 11 bases. The CDR3 extends over 17 amino acids. V shed 1 base, J shed 5 bases, and the junction held 10 bases outside the gene matches. From germline, CDR1 is SEHNR and CDR2 FQNEAQ (reference sequence). The CDR3 DNA reads TGTGCCAGCAGCTTAGTAAGGTTAGCGGGAGGGCCCCACGAGCAGTACTTC. Its translation is CASSLVRLAGGPHEQYF. Using reference TRBV7-9 and TRBJ2-7 for the parts outside the CDR3, the full variable domain is DTGVSQNPRHKITKRGQNVTFRCDPISEHNRLYWYRQTLGQGPEFLTYFQNEAQLEKSRLLSDRFSAERPKGSFSTLEIQRTEQGDSAMYLCASSLVRLAGGPHEQYFGPGTRLTVT.

A word on this clone: The junction differs from germline at one of its ends, possibly a read error. This chain joins TRBV7-7 and TRBJ2-3; TRBD2 might be the D (7 bases). The CDR3 has 16 residues. Germline V lookup: CDR1 SSHAT, CDR2 FNYEAQ (reference sequence). CDR3 sequence: CASSLGRGPGTDTQYF. CDR3 in DNA: TGTGCTAGCAGCTTAGGGCGGGGGCCGGGAACAGATACGCAGTATTTT. Combining the CDR3 with reference TRBV7-7 and TRBJ2-3 gives the whole variable domain GAGVSQSPRYKVTKRGQDVTLRCDPISSHATLYWYQQALGQGPEFLTYFNYEAQPDKSGLPSDRFSAERPEGSISTLTIQRTEQRDSAMYRCASSLGRGPGTDTQYFGPGTRLTVL.

CDR3 DNA sequence: TGTGCCAGCAGCTTAGCGAACGAAGGGTTGTCCACTGAAGCTTTCTTT. The encoded protein is CASSLANEGLSTEAFF. The gene calls are TRBV7-2 and TRBJ1-1; D not certain. The V end lost 0 bases, the J end lost 4 bases, and 15 bases lay between the germline ends. Per germline, CDR1 SGHTA and CDR2 FQGNSA. The CDR3 is 16 amino acids.

The V call is TRBV2, the J call TRBJ1-2; D possibly corresponds to TRBD1 (5 bases). The V gene lost 0 bases and the J gene lost 8 bases, with 19 bases spanning the gap. CDR3 size: 16 residues. In germline, CDR1 is SNHLY, CDR2 FYNNEI. In DNA form, the CDR3 reads TGTGCCAGCAGTGAAGCGCTTCCGGGATTAGGGGACGGCTACACCTTC. Its protein product is CASSEALPGLGDGYTF.

The chain links TRBV9 to TRBJ2-2; 10 nucleotides match TRBD1. The CDR3 is 16 amino acids. Trimming at V came to 4 bases and at J to 1 base, leaving 4 bases not matched to a gene. Germline CDR1 SGDLS, CDR2 YYNGEE. In DNA form, the CDR3 reads TGTGCCAGCAGCCTCCGGGACAGGGGGAACACCGGGGAGCTGTTTTTT. The encoded protein is CASSLRDRGNTGELFF. Combining the CDR3 with reference TRBV9 and TRBJ2-2 gives the whole variable domain DSGVTQTPKHLITATGQRVTLRCSPRSGDLSVYWYQQSLDQGLQFLIQYYNGEERAKGNILERFSAQQFPDLHSELNLSSLELGDSALYFCASSLRDRGNTGELFFGEGSRLTVL.

This clone was recorded only once. The gene calls are TRBV2 and TRBJ2-7, with D tentatively TRBD1 (6 bases). This CDR3 contains 14 residues. Per germline, CDR1 SNHLY and CDR2 FYNNEI. Trimming stripped 7 bases from V and 1 base from J, with 14 bases between. The chain's CDR3 is CASITGIPSYEQYF. Here the CDR3 DNA reads TGTGCCAGCATCACAGGGATCCCGTCCTACGAGCAGTACTTC.

The chain uses TRBV7-9 and TRBJ1-2; 9 bases match TRBD1. There are 14 residues in the CDR3. The germline V gene has CDR1 SEHNR and CDR2 FQNEAQ (reference sequence). J lost 7 bases, V lost 5 bases, and 8 bases had no gene match. The CDR3 protein is CASSRTGVGFGYTF. DNA of the CDR3: TGTGCCAGCAGCCGGACAGGGGTTGGTTTTGGCTACACCTTC.

The chain uses TRBV2 and TRBJ2-7, with 7 positions matching TRBD2. Germline V gives CDR1 SNHLY, CDR2 FYNNEI. The CDR3 consists of 13 residues. V was pared by 8 bases and J by 3 bases, with 7 bases of the junction left unmatched. CDR3 amino acids: CASGLGRNYEQYF. DNA of the CDR3: TGTGCCAGCGGACTAGGGAGGAACTACGAGCAGTACTTC. The variable domain in full, with the rest retrieved from reference TRBV2 and TRBJ2-7, is EPEVTQTPSHQVTQMGQEVILRCVPISNHLYFYWYRQILGQKVEFLVSFYNNEISEKSEIFDDQFSVERPDGSNFTLKIRSTKLEDSAMYFCASGLGRNYEQYFGPGTRLTVT.

This chain links TRBV7-8 with TRBJ1-1; D gene uncertain. V was shortened by 0 bases and J by 1 base, with 9 bases between the two germline ends. This CDR3 is 15 amino acids long. Germline V gives CDR1 SGHVS, CDR2 FQNEAQ. This CDR3 reads CASSLAFLANTEAFF. The CDR3 nucleotides are TGTGCCAGCAGCTTAGCGTTTTTGGCGAACACTGAAGCTTTCTTT.

J is TRBJ2-7 and V is TRBV10-2, with D uncertain. Per the germline V gene, CDR1 is WSHSY and CDR2 is SAAADI. This CDR3 has 15 amino acids. V lost 8 bases and J lost 1, with 18 bases in between. In DNA, the CDR3 is TGCGCCAGCGAAGTGGGGAACCTAAGATCCTACGAGCAGTACTTC. Translated, it gives CASEVGNLRSYEQYF.

The V call is TRBV15, the J call TRBJ1-3, with D possibly being TRBD1 (5 bases). The germline gives CDR1 LNHNV, CDR2 YYDKDF (reference sequence). CDR3 length: 14 residues. With 3 bases removed from V and 4 bases from J, the gap between germline ends came to 10 bases. As DNA, the CDR3 is TGTGCCACCAGCAGCAGGGAAGTAGGAAACACCATATATTTT. It yields the protein CATSSREVGNTIYF. Together with reference TRBV15 and TRBJ1-3, the CDR3 gives the full variable domain: DAMVIQNPRYQVTQFGKPVTLSCSQTLNHNVMYWYQQKSSQAPKLLFHYYDKDFNNEADTPDNFQSRRPNTSFCFLDIRSPGLGDTAMYLCATSSREVGNTIYFGEGSWLTVV.

The sample holds a few counts of this clone. This chain connects TRBV7-2 to TRBJ2-1, with 8 bases aligning to TRBD1. The ends lost 5 bases at V and 5 bases at J; junction bases unmatched: 5. CDR1 is SGHTA, CDR2 FQGNSA, per germline. The CDR3 contains 14 residues. The CDR3 nucleotides read TGTGCCAGCAGCCTCGGGACAGGCCACAATGAGCAGTTCTTC. Its protein product is CASSLGTGHNEQFF. Variable domain in full (rest from reference TRBV7-2 and TRBJ2-1): GAGVSQSPSNKVTEKGKDVELRCDPISGHTALYWYRQSLGQGLEFLIYFQGNSAPDKSGLPSDRFSAERTGGSVSTLTIQRTQQEDSAVYLCASSLGTGHNEQFFGPGTRLTVL.

This chain connects TRBV6-5 to TRBJ2-7; no clear D. Trimming stripped 2 bases from V and 7 bases from J, with 6 bases between. This CDR3 region has 11 residues. Germline values: CDR1 MNHEY, CDR2 SVGAGI. CDR3 amino acids: CASSYVGEQYF. CDR3 DNA sequence: TGTGCCAGCAGTTACGTGGGGGAGCAGTACTTC.

The chain employs TRBV6-1 and TRBJ2-7; D not certain. The germline V and J ends were trimmed by 2 bases and 4 bases, with 15 bases remaining between them. CDR1 is MNHNS and CDR2 is SASEGT in the germline V gene. CDR3 length: 15 amino acids. The CDR3 here is CASSEYLGFQYEQYF. The CDR3 DNA sequence: TGTGCCAGCAGTGAATACCTGGGATTCCAGTACGAGCAGTACTTC.

This clone was seen just once. The chain carries TRBV30 and TRBJ2-2, with D maybe TRBD2 (6 bases). The CDR3 has 13 amino acids. The V gene's germline CDR1 is GTSNPN and CDR2 SVGIG (reference sequence). V lost 2 bases and J 4 bases, leaving 8 bases between the germline ends. The CDR3 DNA sequence: TGTGCCTGGAGTCATAGCGGCACCGGGGAGCTGTTTTTT. The encoded protein is CAWSHSGTGELFF.

V and J are TRBV7-2 and TRBJ2-5, with TRBD2 as a possible D gene (5 bases). The CDR3 sequence is 16 residues long. Germline CDR1 and CDR2: SGHTA and FQGNSA. Between the trimmed V and J ends, which lost 1 base and 0 bases, there was a span of 12 bases. The CDR3 sequence: CASSLVGAVYQETQYF. CDR3 sequence (DNA): TGTGCCAGCAGCTTAGTCGGAGCGGTCTACCAAGAGACCCAGTACTTC.

This chain connects TRBV6-6 to TRBJ1-2, with no clear D. This CDR3 has 16 amino acids. Germline V gene lookup returns CDR1 MNHNY and CDR2 SVGAGI (reference sequence). The ends were cut back, 6 bases at V and 4 bases at J, with 21 bases in the middle. CDR3 sequence: CASRIPGRTGSYGYTF. The CDR3 DNA reads TGTGCCAGCAGGATACCCGGCAGAACGGGGTCCTATGGCTACACCTTC.

The table lists this clone with a count of one. This chain links TRBV6-1 with TRBJ1-4; the D gene is possibly TRBD1 (6 bases). CDR1 is MNHNS, CDR2 SASEGT, per germline. V dropped 0 bases and J dropped 5 bases, with 10 bases sitting between them. The CDR3 totals 15 residues. CDR3 in amino acids: CASSEAKGGNEKLFF. The CDR3 DNA sequence: TGTGCCAGCAGTGAAGCAAAGGGGGGAAATGAAAAACTGTTTTTT.